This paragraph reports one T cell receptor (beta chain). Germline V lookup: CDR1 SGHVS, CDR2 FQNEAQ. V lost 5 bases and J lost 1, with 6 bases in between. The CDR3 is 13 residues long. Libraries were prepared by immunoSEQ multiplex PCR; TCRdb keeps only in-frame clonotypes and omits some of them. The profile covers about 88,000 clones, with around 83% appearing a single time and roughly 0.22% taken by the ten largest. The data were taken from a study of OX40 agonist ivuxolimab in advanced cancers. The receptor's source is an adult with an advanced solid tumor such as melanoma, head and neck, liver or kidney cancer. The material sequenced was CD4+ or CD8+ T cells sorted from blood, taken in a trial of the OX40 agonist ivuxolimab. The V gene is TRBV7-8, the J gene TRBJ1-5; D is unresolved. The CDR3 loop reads CASSRGSNQPQHF. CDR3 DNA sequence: TGTGCCAGCAGCCGCGGGAGCAATCAGCCCCAGCATTTT.